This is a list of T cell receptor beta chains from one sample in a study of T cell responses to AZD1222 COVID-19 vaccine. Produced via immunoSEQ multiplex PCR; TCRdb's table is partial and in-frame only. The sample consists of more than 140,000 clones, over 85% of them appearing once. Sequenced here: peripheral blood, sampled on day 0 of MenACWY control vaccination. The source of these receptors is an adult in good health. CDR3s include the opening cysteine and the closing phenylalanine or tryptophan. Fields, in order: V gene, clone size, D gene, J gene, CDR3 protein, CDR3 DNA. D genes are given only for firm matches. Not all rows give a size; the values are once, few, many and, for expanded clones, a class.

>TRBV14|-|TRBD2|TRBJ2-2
CASSLHSGKTAGELFF
TGTGCCAGCAGCCTGCATAGCGGGAAAACCGCCGGGGAGCTGTTTTTT
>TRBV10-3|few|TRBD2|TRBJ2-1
CAISALAEDNEQFF
TGTGCCATCAGTGCACTAGCGGAAGACAATGAGCAGTTCTTC
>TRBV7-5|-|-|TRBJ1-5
CVRSLSPRGARRNQPQHF
TGTGTCAGAAGCTTATCCCCTCGGGGGGCGAGGCGCAATCAGCCCCAGCATTTT
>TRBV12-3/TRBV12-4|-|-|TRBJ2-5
CASSCGETQYF
TGTGCCAGCAGTTGTGGGGAGACCCAGTACTTC
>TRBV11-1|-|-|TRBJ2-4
CASSLSGENIQYF
TGTGCCAGCAGCTTATCAGGGGAGAACATTCAGTACTTC
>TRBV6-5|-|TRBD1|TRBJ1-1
CASSPLTGGHTEAFF
TGTGCCAGCAGTCCCCTAACAGGGGGCCACACTGAAGCTTTCTTT
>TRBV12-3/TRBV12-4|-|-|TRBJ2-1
CASGYEQFF
TGTGCCAGCGGGTATGAGCAGTTCTTC
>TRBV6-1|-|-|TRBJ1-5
CASSDLYSNQPQHF
TGTGCCAGCAGTGATCTGTATAGCAATCAGCCCCAGCATTTT
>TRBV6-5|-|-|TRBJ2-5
CASSYSRAVEETQYF
TGTGCCAGCAGTTACTCCAGGGCAGTTGAAGAGACCCAGTACTTC
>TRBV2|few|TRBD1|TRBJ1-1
CASSEAFRQGGAFF
TGTGCCAGCAGTGAAGCCTTCAGACAGGGTGGAGCTTTCTTT
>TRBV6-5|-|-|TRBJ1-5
CASSYRLGQPQHF
TGTGCCAGCAGTTACCGCCTAGGGCAGCCCCAGCATTTT
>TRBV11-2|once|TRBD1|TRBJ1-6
CASSSDRGGSPLHF
TGTGCCAGCAGCTCCGACAGGGGCGGATCACCCCTCCACTTT
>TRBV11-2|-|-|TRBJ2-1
CASSTKGGNYNEQFF
TGTGCCAGCAGCACAAAGGGCGGGAACTACAATGAGCAGTTCTTC
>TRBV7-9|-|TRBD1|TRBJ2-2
CASSRDRTGGTGELFF
TGTGCCAGCAGCCGAGATAGGACAGGGGGCACCGGGGAGCTGTTTTTT
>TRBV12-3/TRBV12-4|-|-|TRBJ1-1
CASSLVRTTAFF
TGTGCCAGCAGTTTAGTTCGGACGACAGCTTTCTTT
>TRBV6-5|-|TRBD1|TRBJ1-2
CASSPTGDYGYTF
TGTGCCAGCAGTCCAACAGGGGACTATGGCTACACCTTC
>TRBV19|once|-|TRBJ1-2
CASKENYGYTF
TGTGCCAGCAAAGAAAACTATGGCTACACCTTC
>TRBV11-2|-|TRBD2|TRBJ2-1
CASSPPRGFLFF
TGTGCCAGCAGCCCCCCGCGGGGGTTTCTGTTCTTC
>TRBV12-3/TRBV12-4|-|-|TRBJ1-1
CASSFRVEAFF
TGTGCCAGCAGTTTTAGGGTCGAAGCTTTCTTT
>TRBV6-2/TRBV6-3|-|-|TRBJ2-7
CASSHSPPRIHSYEQYF
TGTGCCAGCAGCCACTCTCCCCCCAGGATACACTCCTACGAGCAGTACTTC
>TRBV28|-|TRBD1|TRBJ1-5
CASSRRDRGRTRGQPQHF
TGTGCCAGCAGCCGCCGGGACAGGGGGCGGACGCGCGGTCAGCCCCAGCATTTT
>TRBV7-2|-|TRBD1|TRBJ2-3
CASSRRLGQGKDTQYF
TGTGCCAGCAGCCGGCGGCTGGGACAGGGTAAAGATACGCAGTATTTT
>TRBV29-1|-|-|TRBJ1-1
CSVPGVEAFF
TGCAGCGTTCCTGGGGTTGAAGCTTTCTTT
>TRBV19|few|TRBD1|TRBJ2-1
CASSPQGARNEQFF
TGTGCCAGTAGTCCCCAGGGGGCGCGTAATGAGCAGTTCTTC
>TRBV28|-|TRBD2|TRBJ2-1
CASSLFSGNDEQFF
TGTGCCAGCAGTTTATTTAGCGGGAACGATGAGCAGTTCTTC
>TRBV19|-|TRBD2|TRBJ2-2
CATNRSGGGTGELFF
TGTGCCACCAACCGTAGCGGGGGAGGTACCGGGGAGCTGTTTTTT
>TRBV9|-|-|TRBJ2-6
CASSVMVSGANVLTF
TGTGCCAGCAGCGTAATGGTCTCTGGGGCCAACGTCCTGACTTTC
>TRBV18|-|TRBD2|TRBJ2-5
CASSPPISGSRETQYF
TGTGCCAGCTCACCACCGATTAGCGGGAGTCGAGAGACCCAGTACTTC
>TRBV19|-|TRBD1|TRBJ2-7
CANLRDRAYEQYF
TGTGCCAATCTCCGGGACAGGGCCTACGAGCAGTACTTC
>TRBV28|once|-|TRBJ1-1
CASRLDTEAFF
TGTGCCAGCAGACTAGACACTGAAGCTTTCTTT
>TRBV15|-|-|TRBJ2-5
CATSRVPAEETQYF
TGTGCCACCAGCAGAGTCCCAGCGGAAGAGACCCAGTACTTC
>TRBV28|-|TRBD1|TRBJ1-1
CASSPNRGEDTEAFF
TGTGCCAGCAGTCCAAACAGGGGTGAGGACACTGAAGCTTTCTTT
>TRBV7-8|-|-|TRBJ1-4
CASSLIGQVNEKLFF
TGTGCCAGCAGCTTAATTGGGCAGGTTAATGAAAAACTGTTTTTT
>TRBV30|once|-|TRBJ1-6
CAWSAGQSNSPLHF
TGTGCCTGGAGCGCTGGACAGTCTAATTCACCCCTCCACTTT
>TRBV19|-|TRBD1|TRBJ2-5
CASRLKQGARETQYF
TGTGCCAGTCGTTTAAAACAGGGGGCTAGGGAGACCCAGTACTTC
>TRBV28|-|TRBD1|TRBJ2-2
CASSSTGVTGELFF
TGTGCCAGCAGTTCGACAGGGGTAACCGGGGAGCTGTTTTTT
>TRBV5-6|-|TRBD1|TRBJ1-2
CASSAGTVSNYGYTF
TGTGCCAGCAGCGCGGGGACAGTCTCTAACTATGGCTACACCTTC
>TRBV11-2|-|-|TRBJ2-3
CASSLTSSDTQYF
TGTGCCAGCAGCTTAACTAGCTCCGATACGCAGTATTTT
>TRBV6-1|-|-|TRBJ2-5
CASSEGNKGGWETQYF
TGTGCCAGCAGTGAGGGGAACAAGGGAGGTTGGGAGACCCAGTACTTC
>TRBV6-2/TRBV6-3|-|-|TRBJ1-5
CASSYSGGRAETQHF
TGTGCCAGCAGTTACTCAGGGGGGCGGGCTGAAACCCAGCATTTT
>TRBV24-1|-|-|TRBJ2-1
CATSASEVVSYNEQFF
TGTGCCACCAGTGCCTCTGAGGTAGTAAGCTACAATGAGCAGTTCTTC
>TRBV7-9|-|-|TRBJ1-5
CASSLDTSNQPQHF
TGTGCCAGCAGCTTAGACACTAGCAATCAGCCCCAGCATTTT
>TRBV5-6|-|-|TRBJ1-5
CASSFGRGGNQPQHF
TGTGCCAGCAGCTTTGGGCGGGGAGGCAATCAGCCCCAGCATTTT
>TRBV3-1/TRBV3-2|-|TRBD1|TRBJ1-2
CASSLGTGAPDGYTF
TGTGCCAGCAGCCTTGGGACAGGGGCCCCCGATGGCTACACCTTC
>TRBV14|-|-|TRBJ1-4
CASSQTGITRNEKLFF
TGTGCCAGCAGCCAGACCGGGATCACGAGGAACGAAAAACTGTTTTTT
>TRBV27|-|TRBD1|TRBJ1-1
CASSRTGRLDEAFF
TGTGCCAGCAGTAGGACAGGGCGGTTAGATGAAGCTTTCTTT
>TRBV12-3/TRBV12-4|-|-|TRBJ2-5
CASSHRVETQYF
TGTGCCAGCAGTCACAGGGTTGAGACCCAGTACTTC
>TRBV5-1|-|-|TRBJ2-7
CASSLEGDSEEQYF
TGCGCCAGCAGCTTAGAAGGGGATTCGGAGGAGCAGTACTTC
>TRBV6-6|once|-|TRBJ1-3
CASSFPGRSSGNTIYF
TGTGCCAGCAGTTTCCCCGGACGGAGCTCTGGAAACACCATATATTTT
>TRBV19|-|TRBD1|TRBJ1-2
CASSPGQGPHYGYTF
TGTGCCAGTAGTCCCGGACAGGGTCCTCACTATGGCTACACCTTC
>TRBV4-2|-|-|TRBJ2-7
CASSQDIIGYEQYF
TGTGCCAGCAGCCAAGATATTATCGGGTACGAGCAGTACTTC
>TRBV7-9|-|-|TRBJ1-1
CASSLGGADTEAFF
TGTGCCAGCAGCTTAGGGGGGGCAGACACTGAAGCTTTCTTT
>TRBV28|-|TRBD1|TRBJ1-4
CASSPQGITNEKLFF
TGTGCCAGCAGTCCACAGGGGATAACTAATGAAAAACTGTTTTTT
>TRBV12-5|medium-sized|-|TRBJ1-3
CASGSPSWGRDGNTIYF
TGTGCTAGTGGTTCTCCCTCCTGGGGAAGAGATGGAAACACCATATATTTT
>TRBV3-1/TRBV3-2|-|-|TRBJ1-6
CASSQAPVASPLHF
TGTGCCAGCAGCCAAGCCCCCGTTGCTTCACCCCTCCACTTT
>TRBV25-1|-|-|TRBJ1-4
CASSELVGREGARLFF
TGTGCCAGCAGTGAATTGGTCGGCAGGGAGGGAGCTAGACTGTTTTTT
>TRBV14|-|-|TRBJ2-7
CASSQRGARFVQYF
TGTGCCAGCAGCCAAAGGGGGGCCAGGTTTGTGCAGTACTTC